These 22 T cell receptor beta chains were all obtained from the same sample, sequenced in a study of shared clonotypes between healthy human individuals. TCRdb keeps only in-frame clones here, not all; method: immunoSEQ multiplex PCR. The sample lists roughly 2.2 million clones; about 92% were seen once. The source material was naive CD4+ T cells from PBMCs. Stated subset: CD45RA+ positively selected. The source of these receptors is a man aged 18-30 years in good health. Some clones in this sample may be carry-over from other donors' samples.

In its sample, this clone was seen once. The CDR3 sequence: CASSITVAFF. The CDR3, as DNA: TGTGCCAGCAGCATTACGGTGGCTTTCTTT. The gene calls are TRBV28 and TRBJ1-1; D gene uncertain. The length of the CDR3 is 10 residues. Germline assignment: CDR1 MDHEN and CDR2 SYDVKM. Between the trimmed V and J ends, which lost 6 bases and 11 bases, there was a span of 10 bases.

The CDR3 nucleotides read TGCGCCAGCAGCCAAGAAGAGGGGGAACAGTTCTTC. Protein sequence: CASSQEEGEQFF. V is TRBV4-1 and J is TRBJ2-1; TRBD1 might be the D (6 bases). Germline V gene lookup returns CDR1 MGHRA and CDR2 YSYEKL. This CDR3 region has 12 residues. V dropped 0 bases and J dropped 13 bases, with 10 bases sitting between them.

This clone was observed once. The J gene is TRBJ1-2, the V gene TRBV27; possibly TRBD1 for D (5 bases). V gave up 6 bases and J gave up 8 bases, with 16 bases separating them. The length of the CDR3 is 13 residues. Germline V lookup: CDR1 MNHEY, CDR2 SMNVEV (reference sequence). This CDR3 reads CASSPYRGGGYTF. The DNA for the CDR3 is TGTGCCAGCAGCCCCTATCGGGGGGGAGGCTACACCTTC.

This clone was detected only a few times. The chain employs TRBV7-9 and TRBJ1-1, with TRBD1 matching 8 bases. The CDR3 consists of 14 residues. Germline assignment: CDR1 SEHNR and CDR2 FQNEAQ (reference sequence). The ends lost 4 bases at V and 4 bases at J; junction bases unmatched: 5. The CDR3 region is CASSWRTGSTEAFF. The DNA of the CDR3 is TGTGCCAGCAGCTGGCGGACAGGGAGCACTGAAGCTTTCTTT.

The sample holds a few counts of this clone. The V and J genes are TRBV28 and TRBJ1-2; D is undetermined. CDR1 is MDHEN, CDR2 SYDVKM, per germline. Trimming took 5 bases from V and 4 from J, leaving 8 bases between them. The length of the CDR3 is 12 residues. This CDR3 is CASSEGRYGYTF. CDR3 DNA sequence: TGTGCCAGCAGTGAGGGCCGCTATGGCTACACCTTC.

This chain uses TRBV25-1 with TRBJ2-3, with a weak D call TRBD1 (6 bases). Germline V gives CDR1 MGHDK, CDR2 SYGVNS. Trimming shortened V by 2 bases and J by 14 bases, and 14 bases separated the two germline ends. The CDR3 length is 12 residues. In DNA form, the CDR3 reads TGTGCCAGCAGTGAACCCAGGGGACGGTTGTATTTT. It yields the protein CASSEPRGRLYF.

The chain joins TRBV7-2 to TRBJ1-2, with 9 bases aligning to TRBD1. Germline lookup yields CDR1 SGHTA and CDR2 FQGNSA. V shed 1 base, J shed 5 bases, and the junction held 8 bases outside the gene matches. This CDR3 comprises 16 residues. The CDR3, as DNA: TGTGCCAGCAGCTTAGGAAGACAGGGGGGCAGTTATGGCTACACCTTC. This sequence encodes CASSLGRQGGSYGYTF.

The chain recombines TRBV18 with TRBJ1-3; D is perhaps TRBD1 (5 bases). Trimming removed 2 bases from V and 2 bases from J, with 7 bases in between. This CDR3 has 14 amino acids. The germline V gene encodes CDR1 KGHSH and CDR2 LQKENI. This CDR3 is CASSPRDPGNTIYF. In nucleotides, the CDR3 is TGTGCCAGCTCACCAAGGGACCCTGGAAACACCATATATTTT.

The chain carries TRBV5-1 and TRBJ2-3; 8 bases are a match to TRBD1. The CDR3 is made up of 15 amino acids. Losses at the gene ends were 0 bases for V and 4 bases for J; bases not matched to a gene: 4. Looked up from germline, CDR1 is SGHRS and CDR2 is YFSETQ. The CDR3 is CASSLGTGPADTQYF. CDR3 coding DNA: TGCGCCAGCAGCTTGGGGACAGGGCCCGCAGATACGCAGTATTTT.

V usage is TRBV29-1 and J usage is TRBJ2-7; 8 nucleotides line up with TRBD2. Germline lookup yields CDR1 SQVTM and CDR2 ANQGSEA. V was pared by 5 bases and J by 0 bases, with 6 bases of the junction left unmatched. The CDR3 has 14 amino acids. As DNA, the CDR3 is TGCAGCGTTACGGTACTAGCGGACTCCTACGAGCAGTACTTC. Its translation is CSVTVLADSYEQYF.

This sequence joins TRBV11-3 and TRBJ2-5; 12 nucleotides align to TRBD1. The V gene's germline CDR1 is SGHNT and CDR2 YENEEA. Trimming took 5 bases from V and 6 from J; bases not matched to a gene: 7. CDR3 size: 15 residues. The chain's CDR3 is CASSLGQGATKTQYF. In DNA form, the CDR3 reads TGTGCCAGCAGCCTGGGACAGGGGGCAACGAAGACCCAGTACTTC.

The chain combines TRBV2 with TRBJ1-4, with D unclear. Germline V gives CDR1 SNHLY, CDR2 FYNNEI. This CDR3 has 12 residues. The V gene lost 4 bases and the J gene lost 8 bases, with 8 bases spanning the gap. The CDR3 here is CASSGLEEKLFF. Written as DNA, the CDR3 is TGTGCCAGCAGTGGACTTGAGGAAAAACTGTTTTTT. Based on the CDR3 plus reference TRBV2 and TRBJ1-4, the full variable domain is EPEVTQTPSHQVTQMGQEVILRCVPISNHLYFYWYRQILGQKVEFLVSFYNNEISEKSEIFDDQFSVERPDGSNFTLKIRSTKLEDSAMYFCASSGLEEKLFFGSGTQLSVL.

Here the CDR3 reads CASRLLEAETQYF. CDR3 bases: TGTGCCAGCAGGTTACTAGAGGCTGAGACCCAGTACTTC. V gene TRBV5-6 combines with J gene TRBJ2-5; weak D call: TRBD2 (5 bases). The CDR3 runs to 13 residues. The germline gives CDR1 SGHDT, CDR2 YYEEEE. V was trimmed by 5 bases and J by 5 bases, leaving 13 bases between them.

The rearrangement links TRBV6-1 to TRBJ2-3, with TRBD1 identical over 7 bases. Germline V gene sequence: CDR1 MNHNS, CDR2 SASEGT. Trimming cost V 5 bases and J 4 bases; bases outside gene matches: 9. The CDR3 covers 15 residues. CDR3 loop: CASSLGDRKADTQYF. The CDR3 nucleotides read TGTGCCAGCAGTCTAGGGGACAGAAAAGCAGATACGCAGTATTTT.

This clone was observed once. Other DNA sequences from this sample encode an identical CDR3 as well. This chain links TRBV28 with TRBJ2-7; D uncertain. Germline lookup yields CDR1 MDHEN and CDR2 SYDVKM. V was shortened by 6 bases and J by 4 bases, with 7 bases between the two germline ends. The CDR3 is made up of 11 amino acids. CDR3 protein: CASSRSYEQYF. The CDR3 DNA follows: TGTGCCAGCAGCCGCTCATACGAGCAGTACTTC.

The V gene is TRBV5-1, the J gene TRBJ1-2; D remains unclear. Germline values: CDR1 SGHRS, CDR2 YFSETQ. V lost 1 base and J 0 bases, leaving 10 bases between the germline ends. This CDR3 has 15 amino acids. The CDR3 coding sequence is TGCGCCAGCAGCTTGTGGTCCGGGACTAACTATGGCTACACCTTC. As protein: CASSLWSGTNYGYTF.

The chain combines TRBV9 with TRBJ1-5; D unresolved. The V end was cut by 0 bases, the J end by 2 bases, with 9 bases between. Germline-derived CDR1 and CDR2 are SGDLS and YYNGEE. This CDR3 region has 15 residues. The CDR3 region is CASSVGHLGNQPQHF. Here the CDR3 DNA reads TGTGCCAGCAGCGTAGGCCACCTAGGCAATCAGCCCCAGCATTTT.

The chain carries TRBV7-2 and TRBJ2-7, with D possibly called TRBD1 or TRBD2 (5 bases each). V was trimmed by 3 bases and J by 2 bases, leaving 14 bases between them. CDR3 length: 15 amino acids. CDR1 SGHTA and CDR2 FQGNSA come from the germline V gene. This CDR3 reads CASSLAGTVAYEQYF. The DNA of the CDR3 is TGTGCCAGCAGCTTGGCCGGGACGGTAGCCTACGAGCAGTACTTC.

V is TRBV7-2 and J is TRBJ2-2; D remains unclear. The CDR3 sequence is 13 residues long. Germline CDR1 and CDR2: SGHTA and FQGNSA. The germline V and J ends were trimmed by 3 bases and 7 bases, with 9 bases remaining between them. The CDR3 nucleotides are TGTGCCAGCAGCTTCCTAGGGCTCGGGGAGCTGTTTTTT. As protein: CASSFLGLGELFF. Using reference TRBV7-2 and TRBJ2-2 for the parts outside the CDR3, the full variable domain is GAGVSQSPSNKVTEKGKDVELRCDPISGHTALYWYRQSLGQGLEFLIYFQGNSAPDKSGLPSDRFSAERTGGSVSTLTIQRTQQEDSAVYLCASSFLGLGELFFGEGSRLTVL.

This clone has a single count. J is TRBJ1-1 and V is TRBV7-8, with D hard to call. The CDR3 loop spans 15 amino acids. The germline V and J ends were trimmed by 2 bases and 3 bases, with 13 bases remaining between them. The V gene's germline CDR1 is SGHVS and CDR2 FQNEAQ. CDR3 sequence (DNA): TGTGCCAGCAGCTTACTTTGGCTGGCTGACACTGAAGCTTTCTTT. Translated, it gives CASSLLWLADTEAFF.

This sequence joins TRBV7-9 and TRBJ1-3; D may be TRBD1 (5 bases). This CDR3 comprises 17 residues. Germline V gives CDR1 SEHNR, CDR2 FQNEAQ (reference sequence). The ends were cut back, 5 bases at V and 0 bases at J, with 17 bases in the middle. CDR3 region: CASSAPGPTVSGNTIYF. CDR3 sequence (DNA): TGTGCCAGCAGCGCACCGGGACCCACGGTCTCTGGAAACACCATATATTTT.

The chain carries TRBV7-9 and TRBJ1-1; 10 bases align to TRBD1. Trimming removed 5 bases from V and 1 base from J; junction bases left unmatched: 4. CDR1 is SEHNR and CDR2 is FQNEAQ in the germline V gene (reference sequence). This CDR3 has 15 residues. The CDR3 is CASSPGTGANTEAFF. The CDR3 DNA reads as TGTGCCAGCAGCCCAGGGACAGGGGCGAACACTGAAGCTTTCTTT.